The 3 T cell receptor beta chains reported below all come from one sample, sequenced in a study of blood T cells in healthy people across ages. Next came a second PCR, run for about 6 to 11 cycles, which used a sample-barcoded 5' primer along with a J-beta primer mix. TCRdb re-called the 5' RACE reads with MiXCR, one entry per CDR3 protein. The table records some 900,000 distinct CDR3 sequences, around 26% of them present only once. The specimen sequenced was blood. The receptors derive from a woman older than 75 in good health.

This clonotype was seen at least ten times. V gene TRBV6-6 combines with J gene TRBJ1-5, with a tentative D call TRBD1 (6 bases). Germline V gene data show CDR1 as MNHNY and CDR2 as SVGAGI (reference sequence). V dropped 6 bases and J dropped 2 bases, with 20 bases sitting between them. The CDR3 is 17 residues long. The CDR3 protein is CASRKTHREGGNQPQHF. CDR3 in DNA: TGTGCCAGCAGGAAAACCCACAGGGAAGGTGGCAATCAGCCCCAGCATTTT.

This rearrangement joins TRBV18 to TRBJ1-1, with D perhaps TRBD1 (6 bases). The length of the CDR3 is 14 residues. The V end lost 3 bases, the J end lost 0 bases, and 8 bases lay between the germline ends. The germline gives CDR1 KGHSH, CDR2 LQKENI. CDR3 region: CASSPDRMNTEAFF. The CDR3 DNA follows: TGTGCCAGCTCACCGGACAGAATGAACACTGAAGCTTTCTTT.

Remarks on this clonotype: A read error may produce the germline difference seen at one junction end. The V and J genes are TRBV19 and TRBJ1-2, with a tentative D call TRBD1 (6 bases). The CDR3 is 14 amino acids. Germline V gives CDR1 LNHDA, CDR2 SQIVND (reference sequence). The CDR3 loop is CASSIRGRFYDYTF. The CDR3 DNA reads TGTGCCAGTAGTATCCGGGGGCGCTTCTATGACTACACCTTC. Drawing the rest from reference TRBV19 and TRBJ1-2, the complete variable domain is DGGITQSPKYLFRKEGQNVTLSCEQNLNHDAMYWYRQDPGQGLRLIYYSQIVNDFQKGDIAEGYSVSREKKESFPLTVTSAQKNPTAFYLCASSIRGRFYDYTFGSGTRLTVV.